A selection of T cell receptor beta chains follows, all from one sample in a study of T cell repertoires in ileal Crohn's disease. Sequenced by immunoSEQ multiplex PCR; TCRdb stores in-frame clones only, minus some. Of several thousand clones listed, 60% to 80% were seen once; the top ten hold 20% to 25%. The sample comprised ileal tissue. The receptors originated from an adult with Crohn's disease. CDR3s include the opening cysteine and the closing phenylalanine or tryptophan. A D gene is named only where the DNA matches it firmly.

j_gene	d_gene	v_gene	CDR3nt	CDR3aa
TRBJ1-4	NA	TRBV29-1	TGCAGCGTTGAAGGGCGGACAGCAACTAATGAAAAACTGTTTTTT	CSVEGRTATNEKLFF
TRBJ2-3	TRBD2	TRBV19	TGTGCCAGTAGTGTGACTAGCGGGGGGTTTGATACGCAGTATTTT	CASSVTSGGFDTQYF
TRBJ1-2	NA	TRBV5-1	TGCGCCAGCAGCGTTACAGGGAATCTCTATGGCTACACCTTC	CASSVTGNLYGYTF
TRBJ1-6	NA	TRBV19	TGTGCCAGTAGTATCGGGGGGGCAGGGAATTCACCCCTCCACTTT	CASSIGGAGNSPLHF
TRBJ1-3	TRBD1	TRBV7-2	TGTGCCAGCAGCCGGGACAGGGTCGGGCAGAGCTCTGGAAACACCATATATTTT	CASSRDRVGQSSGNTIYF
TRBJ2-1	TRBD2	TRBV11-2	TGTGCCAGCAGTCCACATAGGCGGGGGGGGGACAATGAGCAGTTCTTC	CASSPHRRGGDNEQFF
TRBJ2-1	NA	TRBV6-5	TGTGCCAGCAGTTACATTTCGGGGGTTAAGGATGAGCAGTTCTTC	CASSYISGVKDEQFF
TRBJ2-5	NA	TRBV25-1	TGTGCCAGCAGTCCATTTACCGGGACAAGGGGAGAGACCCAGTACTTC	CASSPFTGTRGETQYF
TRBJ2-7	NA	TRBV5-1	TGCGCCAGCAGCACCCCCCCTTGGCCAGGAACCTACGAGCAGTACTTC	CASSTPPWPGTYEQYF
TRBJ2-1	NA	TRBV6-5	TGTGCCAGCAGTTACTCACTGAACAATGAGCAGTTCTTC	CASSYSLNNEQFF